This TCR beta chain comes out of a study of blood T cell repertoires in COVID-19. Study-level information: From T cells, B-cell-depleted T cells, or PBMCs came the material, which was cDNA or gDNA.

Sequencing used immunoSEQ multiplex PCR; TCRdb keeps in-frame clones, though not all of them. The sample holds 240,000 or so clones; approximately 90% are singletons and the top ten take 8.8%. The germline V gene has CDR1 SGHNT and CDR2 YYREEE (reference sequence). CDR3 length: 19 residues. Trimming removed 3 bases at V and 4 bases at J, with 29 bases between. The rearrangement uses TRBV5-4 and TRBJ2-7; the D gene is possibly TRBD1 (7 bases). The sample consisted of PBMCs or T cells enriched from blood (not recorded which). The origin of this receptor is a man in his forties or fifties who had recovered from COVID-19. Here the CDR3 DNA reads TGTGCCAGCAGCTCTACCGGGACAGAGGATTGGGGCGGGGTATACGAGCAGTACTTC. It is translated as CASSSTGTEDWGGVYEQYF.